This T cell receptor (beta chain) was recorded in a study of blood T cells in healthy people across ages (dated by TCRdb to between 2014 and 2016). In the study overall: In model experiments, template switching captured roughly one uniquely barcoded TCR beta cDNA molecule for every two T cells. Donors were grouped into four age groups: young (average roughly 17 years), middle-aged (around 39), aged (around 60) and long-lived (around 82). Donors of different ages were randomly distributed across sequencing lanes to avoid experimental bias. Using the same blood draw, the study looked at two additional independent replicas of 1 million unique cDNA reads for two donors, one aged 18 to 30 and the other aged 80 or older. Using deep sequencing normalized with unique cDNA molecular identifiers, the study measured how TCR beta repertoire diversity changes with age.

Library creation used 5' RACE. The sequencing machine was an Illumina HiSeq 2500. A second roughly 7 to 11 cycle PCR used a sample-barcoded 5' primer and a J-beta primer mix. A template-switch 5' adaptor carrying 12 random nucleotides introduced a unique molecular identifier onto each TCR beta cDNA molecule. Each sample yielded at least 3 million CDR3-containing paired-end reads. All of the RNA was converted into first-strand cDNA using the Mint cDNA synthesis kit, with a TRBC-specific oligonucleotide serving as the primer. Following uracil-DNA glycosylase treatment, all cDNA underwent a first 18-cycle PCR with the universal primers M1SS and BC2_uni_R. Under the source paper's analysis protocol: Normalization of each sample was performed by random selection of 1 million high-quality reads, each carrying a distinct molecular identifier. Instead of being binned into consensus sequences, reads that shared molecular identifiers were thrown out. MiTCR, run with a Q25 quality threshold and the strictest error-elimination algorithm, handled CDR3 identification, clonotype clustering and error correction. A nonparametric unseen species model using Euler transformation provided a lower-bound estimate of total TCR beta diversity. The raw public data were reprocessed by TCRdb itself: fastp quality trimming at Q25, MiXCR clonotype calling, in-frame beta chains only. Entries are consolidated by CDR3 protein sequence, retaining the most common genes and DNA. None of the V and J calls come from the authors' own analysis; TCRdb made them. The table for this sample lists about 1.6 million distinct CDR3 sequences; 34% of them were counted only once. The leading ten clones occupy over 9% of the sample.

V lost 0 bases and J lost 8 bases, and the count of bases not matched to a germline gene is 13. Sequences LGHNA (CDR1) and YNFKEQ (CDR2) are obtained from the germline V gene. The CDR3, cysteine through phenylalanine, is 17 amino acids long. The read is trimmed to its CDR3 DNA, 51 bases read in frame from base 1. The donors were roughly 39 Caucasian individuals from Russia, aged about 6 to 95 years, who were systemically healthy. Each donor gave roughly 9.5 milliliters of peripheral blood, collected into EDTA-treated Vacutainer tubes. Ficoll-Paque density-gradient centrifugation was used to isolate PBMCs, with at least 7 million per sample. Trizol reagent was used to extract total RNA from PBMCs, with at least 6 micrograms per sample. For every donor, flow cytometry on a PBMC aliquot measured the percentage of naive CD45RAhigh/CD27high T cells. General findings and caveats noted by the study authors: The percentage of naive T cells measured by flow cytometry correlated strongly with observed TCR beta diversity. Compared with the aged group, the long-lived group had more naive CD4+ T cells, fewer expanded clones and increased TCR diversity, suggesting age selection. Observed TCR beta diversity per million T cells fell roughly linearly with age, and a significant reduction was already apparent by age about 36. Total diversity estimates from one million sequenced T cells were considered lower bounds and underestimates. Because the CMV infection status of the donors was unknown, age-related changes in expanded clonotypes may potentially have been confounded. Bulk unsorted PBMC profiling prevented conclusive comparison of naive and antigen-experienced compartments.

Comments on this clonotype: Its antigen remains unidentified. Per-base qualities were not stored, and no clone one base away is much larger.

The sequence derives from a young woman in good health. This sequence uses TRBV4-2 and TRBJ2-5; 9 bases in between match TRBD2. The sample was blood. The CDR3 protein: CASSQDRAGGSKRTQYF. The DNA sequence is TGTGCCAGCAGCCAAGATCGGGCGGGGGGGTCCAAGAGAACCCAGTACTTC.